This is a list of T cell receptor beta chains from one sample in a study of cytomegalovirus exposure and HLA in healthy donors. The method was immunoSEQ multiplex PCR; TCRdb's version includes in-frame clones alone and lacks a portion of them. The sample has roughly 120,000 clones; around 69% are singletons. Sequences were obtained from PBMCs. The receptor source for this set is a middle-aged woman in good health and CMV-seropositive. The CDR3 runs from the conserved cysteine through the conserved F or W. A D gene is named only where the DNA matches it firmly. Not every row has a clone size; where given, it reads once, few, many or a size class.

size	D	length	J	V	CDR3	DNA
-	TRBD1	15	TRBJ2-5	TRBV6-5	CASSYGTGGVETQYF	TGTGCCAGCAGTTACGGGACAGGGGGCGTAGAGACCCAGTACTTC
-	TRBD1	14	TRBJ1-4	TRBV27	CASSPGQGTEKLFF	TGTGCCAGCAGTCCCGGACAGGGGACTGAAAAACTGTTTTTT
-	TRBD1	15	TRBJ1-1	TRBV6-5	CASSSPGTGNTEAFF	TGTGCCAGCAGTTCCCCGGGGACAGGGAACACTGAAGCTTTCTTT
-	-	15	TRBJ1-4	TRBV6-1	CASSRTLDFNEKLFF	TGTGCCAGCAGCAGAACGCTGGACTTTAATGAAAAACTGTTTTTT
-	-	12	TRBJ1-5	TRBV19	CASSALNQPQHF	TGTGCCAGTAGTGCCCTAAATCAGCCCCAGCATTTT
-	-	16	TRBJ2-3	TRBV9	CASSVGWTSALDTQYF	TGTGCCAGCAGCGTAGGGTGGACTTCCGCCCTAGATACGCAGTATTTT
-	TRBD1	15	TRBJ1-1	TRBV6-4	CASSPTSGSRGKAFF	TGTGCCAGCAGCCCGACCTCGGGGAGCAGGGGGAAAGCTTTCTTT
-	-	15	TRBJ2-7	TRBV6-6	CASSPPGVRSYEQYF	TGTGCCAGCAGTCCCCCGGGGGTTCGCTCCTACGAGCAGTACTTC
-	TRBD1	15	TRBJ2-2	TRBV2	CASKGTGKSTGELFF	TGTGCCAGCAAGGGGACAGGAAAATCGACCGGGGAGCTGTTTTTT
few	TRBD1	15	TRBJ2-7	TRBV5-6	CASSRYGQGVYEQYF	TGTGCCAGCAGCCGATACGGACAGGGGGTCTACGAGCAGTACTTC
few	-	14	TRBJ2-3	TRBV2	CASTTRQGTDTQYF	TGTGCCAGCACTACAAGACAGGGCACAGATACGCAGTATTTT
-	-	14	TRBJ1-5	TRBV2	CASSEESGEQPQHF	TGTGCCAGCAGTGAAGAGTCAGGGGAACAGCCCCAGCATTTT
-	-	13	TRBJ2-7	TRBV7-2	CASSFDWEDEQYF	TGTGCCAGCAGCTTCGACTGGGAGGACGAGCAGTACTTC
-	-	12	TRBJ1-1	TRBV11-2	CASSFGQFGAFF	TGTGCCAGCAGCTTTGGACAGTTTGGAGCTTTCTTT
-	-	15	TRBJ1-2	TRBV7-2	CASSLDSTSNYGYTF	TGTGCCAGCAGCTTAGACTCAACCTCTAACTATGGCTACACCTTC
once	TRBD1	14	TRBJ1-1	TRBV2	CASSETRGVTEAFF	TGTGCCAGCAGTGAAACCAGGGGGGTCACTGAAGCTTTCTTT
-	TRBD1	13	TRBJ2-7	TRBV5-1	CASSSGTEYEQYF	TGCGCCAGCAGCTCCGGGACAGAGTACGAGCAGTACTTC
-	-	16	TRBJ1-2	TRBV5-4	CASSLWGGGGGYGYTF	TGTGCCAGCAGCTTGTGGGGGGGAGGCGGGGGCTATGGCTACACCTTC
-	-	13	TRBJ2-3	TRBV7-9	CAPSPESTDTQYF	TGTGCCCCCTCCCCGGAGAGCACAGATACGCAGTATTTT
-	TRBD2	13	TRBJ2-5	TRBV7-3	CASRGAGEETQYF	TGTGCCAGTAGGGGAGCGGGGGAAGAGACCCAGTACTTC
-	-	15	TRBJ2-5	TRBV5-1	CASSSPRQTQETQYF	TGCGCCAGCAGCTCTCCTAGACAGACCCAAGAGACCCAGTACTTC
-	TRBD1	14	TRBJ1-2	TRBV29-1	CSVLPDRGLRGYTF	TGCAGCGTCCTCCCGGACAGGGGATTACGGGGCTACACCTTC
once	TRBD2	16	TRBJ2-1	TRBV4-2	CASSQDGGGAVNEQFF	TGTGCCAGCAGCCAAGATGGCGGGGGGGCCGTGAATGAGCAGTTCTTC
-	TRBD1	15	TRBJ2-1	TRBV6-6	CASQYRDSSYNEQFF	TGTGCCAGCCAATACAGGGACAGCTCCTACAATGAGCAGTTCTTC
few	-	14	TRBJ2-3	TRBV7-9	CASSLEQGTDTQYF	TGTGCCAGCAGCTTAGAACAGGGCACAGATACGCAGTATTTT
once	-	16	TRBJ1-2	TRBV9	CASSHSRQDTNYGYTF	TGTGCCAGCAGCCACTCACGACAGGACACAAACTATGGCTACACCTTC
-	TRBD1	16	TRBJ2-1	TRBV2	CASSGDRGSPYNEQFF	TGTGCCAGCAGTGGGGACAGGGGATCACCCTACAATGAGCAGTTCTTC
-	-	14	TRBJ2-2	TRBV4-3	CASSQVRQTGELFF	TGCGCCAGCAGCCAAGTTCGACAGACCGGGGAGCTGTTTTTT
-	-	14	TRBJ2-7	TRBV6-5	CASSSSGTLLSRNF	TGTGCCAGCAGTTCGTCCGGGACACTCCTTAGCCGGAACTTC
-	TRBD1	12	TRBJ1-2	TRBV19	CASAQGVEGYTF	TGTGCCAGTGCACAGGGGGTGGAGGGCTACACCTTC
-	-	14	TRBJ1-3	TRBV7-9	CASPREAPGNTIYF	TGTGCCAGCCCGCGGGAGGCCCCTGGAAACACCATATATTTT
-	TRBD1	17	TRBJ2-1	TRBV5-1	CASSPYPQGARNNEQFF	TGCGCCAGCAGCCCCTACCCCCAGGGGGCTAGGAACAATGAGCAGTTCTTC
-	-	14	TRBJ2-3	TRBV7-3	CASSLNMGTDTQYF	TGTGCCAGCAGCTTAAACATGGGCACAGATACGCAGTATTTT
-	TRBD1	13	TRBJ1-1	TRBV29-1	CSGSRDRYTEAFF	TGCAGCGGCTCCCGGGACAGGTACACTGAAGCTTTCTTT
-	-	15	TRBJ2-5	TRBV11-2	CASSLGTGAAETQYF	TGTGCCAGCAGCTTAGGAACAGGCGCGGCAGAGACCCAGTACTTC
-	-	14	TRBJ1-2	TRBV7-9	CASSLGQVFYGYTF	TGTGCCAGCAGCTTGGGGCAGGTTTTCTATGGCTACACCTTC
-	-	15	TRBJ1-3	TRBV4-1	CASSGGLLSGNTIYF	TGCGCCAGCAGCGGGGGACTGCTCTCTGGAAACACCATATATTTT
few	-	11	TRBJ1-2	TRBV6-5	CASSSYYGYTF	TGTGCCAGCAGCTCGTACTATGGCTACACCTTC
-	-	14	TRBJ1-6	TRBV11-1	CASSLLVRGSPLHF	TGTGCCAGCAGCTTGTTAGTGCGGGGTTCACCCCTCCACTTT
-	-	13	TRBJ1-2	TRBV10-3	CAISQSGRNGYTF	TGTGCCATCTCCCAGAGCGGGAGGAACGGCTACACCTTC
-	-	11	TRBJ2-7	TRBV7-2	CASSPGYEQYF	TGTGCCAGCAGCCCAGGCTACGAGCAGTACTTC
-	TRBD1	12	TRBJ2-3	TRBV6-5	CASFQGADTQYF	TGTGCCAGCTTTCAGGGGGCAGATACGCAGTATTTT
-	TRBD2	15	TRBJ2-1	TRBV2	CASSELAGGGDEQFF	TGTGCCAGCAGTGAACTAGCGGGGGGTGGCGATGAGCAGTTCTTC